This T cell receptor beta chain was recovered during a study of OX40 agonist ivuxolimab in advanced cancers. Whole-study context: Dose-escalation patients were diagnosed with hepatocellular carcinoma, melanoma, renal cell cancer or head and neck cancer. Treatment received earlier with anti-PD-1, anti-PD-L1 or anti-CTLA-4 agents was allowed, and approximately 44% had some.

Study conclusions and caveats: Expanded clones were, on average, more numerous among CD8+ T cells than CD4+. Nonresponders, in some cases, also had low normalized T-cell clonal expansion.

On this clone itself: Its antigen is still unknown.

The germline V gene encodes CDR1 SGHRS and CDR2 YFSETQ. Trimming took off 0 bases at V and 8 bases at J, with 14 bases between the two ends. The CDR3 sequence is 14 residues long. Clones were read by immunoSEQ multiplex PCR, and TCRdb kept only the in-frame ones, dropping some. The table records more than 95,000 clones, 80% to 90% of them present only once. The genes are TRBV5-1 and TRBJ1-1; D perhaps matches TRBD1 (6 bases). Here the sequenced sample was CD4+ or CD8+ T cells sorted from blood, taken in a trial of the OX40 agonist ivuxolimab. This TCR was recovered from an adult with an advanced solid tumor such as melanoma, head and neck, liver or kidney cancer. The CDR3: CASSLAQRGAEAFF. The CDR3 bases are TGCGCCAGCAGCTTGGCCCAGAGGGGGGCGGAAGCTTTCTTT.